The 23 T cell receptor beta chains below come from one sample, sequenced in a study of T cell changes during pregnancy in multiple sclerosis. Here immunoSEQ multiplex PCR was the method, and the copy in TCRdb shows in-frame clones only, minus some. Of 25,000 to 40,000 clones listed, 89% are singletons. The source was CD8+ T cells from peripheral blood mononuclear cells, collected in the second trimester of pregnancy. All receptors derive from a female donor with multiple sclerosis, enrolled in a pregnancy study.

The genes are TRBV4-3 and TRBJ2-7; perhaps TRBD1 as D (6 bases). The CDR3 totals 16 residues. The germline gives CDR1 LGHNA, CDR2 YSLEER. The germline V and J ends were trimmed by 0 bases and 4 bases, with 16 bases remaining between them. CDR3 amino acids: CASSQDPAGDVYEQYF. The CDR3 DNA sequence: TGCGCCAGCAGCCAAGATCCGGCAGGGGACGTGTACGAGCAGTACTTC.

This clone was seen only once. The chain joins TRBV5-6 to TRBJ2-5, with D possibly being TRBD1 (6 bases). The CDR3 sequence is 15 residues long. Germline lookup yields CDR1 SGHDT and CDR2 YYEEEE. Trimming removed 0 bases at V and 2 bases at J, with 11 bases between. CDR3 residues: CASSLGTVTQETQYF. The CDR3 DNA reads as TGTGCCAGCAGCTTGGGGACAGTAACTCAAGAGACCCAGTACTTC.

As DNA, the CDR3 is TGCGCCAGCAGCCAAGACATACAGGGAACATACAATGAGCAGTTCTTC. Residues: CASSQDIQGTYNEQFF. V usage is TRBV4-3 and J usage is TRBJ2-1, with D tentatively TRBD1 (6 bases). CDR3 length equals 16 residues. Per germline, CDR1 LGHNA and CDR2 YSLEER. Trimming took 0 bases from V and 4 from J, leaving 13 bases between them.

V and J are TRBV4-1 and TRBJ2-7; tentatively, D is TRBD1 (5 bases). The CDR3 has 14 residues. V was clipped by 1 base and J by 6 bases, with 13 bases between them. Germline V lookup: CDR1 MGHRA, CDR2 YSYEKL. CDR3 region: CASSQGSRGFEQYF. The CDR3 DNA follows: TGCGCCAGCAGCCAAGGGTCTAGGGGTTTCGAGCAGTACTTC.

This chain connects TRBV11-2 to TRBJ2-5; maybe TRBD1 (7 bases). CDR3 length equals 14 residues. The V gene's germline CDR1 is SGHAT and CDR2 FQNNGV. Trimming shortened V by 5 bases and J by 4 bases, and 14 bases separated the two germline ends. CDR3: CASSEYRGGETQYF. The CDR3, as DNA: TGTGCCAGCAGCGAATACAGGGGAGGAGAGACCCAGTACTTC.

The chain joins TRBV27 to TRBJ2-7, with D perhaps TRBD1 (6 bases). The germline gives CDR1 MNHEY, CDR2 SMNVEV (reference sequence). The CDR3 is 16 residues long. The V end was cut by 5 bases, the J end by 6 bases, with 23 bases between. The CDR3 loop is CASSPIRGEGGSEQYF. The CDR3 nucleotides read TGTGCCAGCAGTCCCATCAGGGGCGAGGGCGGAAGCGAGCAGTACTTC.

The genes are TRBV19 and TRBJ2-1; tentative D call: TRBD2 (6 bases). Looked up from germline, CDR1 is LNHDA and CDR2 is SQIVND (reference sequence). The V gene lost 3 bases and the J gene lost 7 bases, with 13 bases spanning the gap. The CDR3 has 14 residues. CDR3 region: CASSIGGPVNEQFF. For the CDR3, the DNA is TGTGCCAGTAGTATCGGAGGGCCAGTGAATGAGCAGTTCTTC.

The chain is built from TRBV5-6 and TRBJ2-7; 15 bases align to TRBD2. Germline CDR1 and CDR2: SGHDT and YYEEEE. J gave up 6 bases and V 0 bases, and 1 base lay outside the gene matches. The CDR3 runs to 15 residues. In DNA, the CDR3 is TGTGCCAGCAGCTTGGGGACTAGCGGGAGGGGCGAGCAGTACTTC. Translation: CASSLGTSGRGEQYF.

The CDR3 coding sequence is TGCGCCAGCAGCCAAGGCCGGGAACCCAAAAACATTCAGTACTTC. It is translated as CASSQGREPKNIQYF. This sequence joins TRBV4-3 and TRBJ2-4; possible D gene TRBD2, 5 bases. The V gene lost 1 base and the J gene lost 2 bases, with 9 bases spanning the gap. In germline, CDR1 is LGHNA, CDR2 YSLEER. The CDR3 runs to 15 residues.

There are a few counts of this clone. The V call is TRBV5-1, the J call TRBJ1-1; no clear D gene. The CDR3 length is 14 residues. The V end was cut by 0 bases, the J end by 13 bases, with 19 bases between. Germline CDR1 is SGHRS and CDR2 is YFSETQ. CDR3 DNA: TGCGCCAGCAGCTTGGTTATCGGGTCCCCTCAGCATTTCTTT. Its protein is CASSLVIGSPQHFF.

The CDR3 loop is CASSPWPGAANYGYTF. The CDR3 DNA is TGTGCCAGCAGCCCGTGGCCAGGGGCTGCTAACTATGGCTACACCTTC. V and J are TRBV7-9 and TRBJ1-2, with D maybe TRBD1 (6 bases). CDR3 length: 16 residues. The V and J ends lost 5 bases and 0 bases respectively, with 16 bases between them. CDR1 and CDR2 (germline): SEHNR, FQNEAQ (reference sequence).

The chain employs TRBV7-2 and TRBJ2-3; D may be TRBD1 (6 bases). The germline V gene encodes CDR1 SGHTA and CDR2 FQGNSA. The germline V and J ends were trimmed by 5 bases and 2 bases, with 20 bases remaining between them. CDR3 length equals 17 residues. CDR3 DNA: TGTGCCAGCAGCGTCACAGGGATGGGTTTGGACACAGATACGCAGTATTTT. Its protein is CASSVTGMGLDTDTQYF.

This CDR3 is CASSSGTGANQPQHF. The CDR3 DNA sequence: TGTGCCAGCAGTTCCGGGACAGGGGCAAATCAGCCCCAGCATTTT. The chain has TRBV27 and TRBJ1-5, with 10 bases aligning to TRBD1. The V gene's germline CDR1 is MNHEY and CDR2 SMNVEV (reference sequence). This CDR3 has 15 residues. J was trimmed by 4 bases and V by 4 bases; bases with no gene match: 4.

V usage is TRBV27 and J usage is TRBJ2-5; 8 bases align to TRBD1. This CDR3 has 16 residues. Germline-derived CDR1 and CDR2 are MNHEY and SMNVEV (reference sequence). V lost 5 bases and J lost 3; bases outside the gene matches: 11. CDR3: CASSPRDRIVKETQYF. The CDR3, as DNA: TGTGCCAGCAGTCCCCGGGACAGGATTGTAAAAGAGACCCAGTACTTC.

The rearrangement uses TRBV29-1 and TRBJ2-1; D gene unclear. This CDR3 contains 10 residues. Per the germline V gene, CDR1 is SQVTM and CDR2 is ANQGSEA. The V end lost 6 bases, the J end lost 3 bases, and 3 bases lay between the germline ends. The CDR3, as DNA: TGCAGCGTCGGCTACAATGAGCAGTTCTTC. Protein sequence: CSVGYNEQFF.

In its sample, this clone was seen once. The V gene is TRBV19, the J gene TRBJ2-7; TRBD2 agrees at 9 bases. Germline values: CDR1 LNHDA, CDR2 SQIVND (reference sequence). The CDR3 length is 14 residues. Unmatched junction bases numbered 7, after V lost 9 bases and J lost 1 base. The CDR3 sequence: CASSLAGGSYEQYF. CDR3 DNA: TGTGCCAGCTCCCTGGCGGGAGGGTCCTACGAGCAGTACTTC.

The rearrangement links TRBV13 to TRBJ2-7, with 7 bases fitting TRBD2. Trimming removed 1 base from V and 3 bases from J; junction bases left unmatched: 6. CDR1 is PRHDT and CDR2 is FYEKMQ in the germline V gene (reference sequence). The CDR3 extends over 15 amino acids. CDR3 nucleotides: TGTGCCAGCAGCTTAGAGGCGCGGGAGAACTACGAGCAGTACTTC. This translates into CASSLEARENYEQYF.

The chain has TRBV19 and TRBJ2-5; D is possibly TRBD1 (7 bases). Trimming stripped 4 bases from V and 4 bases from J, with 25 bases between. Germline values: CDR1 LNHDA, CDR2 SQIVND (reference sequence). This CDR3 has 18 residues. This chain's CDR3 is CASSTTGTLGGVAETQYF. CDR3 coding DNA: TGTGCCAGTAGTACCACCGGGACTTTAGGGGGCGTTGCAGAGACCCAGTACTTC. The whole variable domain, filled in from reference TRBV19 and TRBJ2-5, reads DGGITQSPKYLFRKEGQNVTLSCEQNLNHDAMYWYRQDPGQGLRLIYYSQIVNDFQKGDIAEGYSVSREKKESFPLTVTSAQKNPTAFYLCASSTTGTLGGVAETQYFGPGTRLLVL.

The rearrangement uses TRBV15 and TRBJ2-1; 13 bases agree with TRBD2. Looked up from germline, CDR1 is LNHNV and CDR2 is YYDKDF (reference sequence). J was trimmed by 11 bases and V by 1 base; bases with no gene match: 11. The CDR3 consists of 17 residues. The CDR3 here is CATSRGIGLAGEFKQFF. Written as DNA, the CDR3 is TGTGCCACCAGCAGAGGAATTGGACTAGCGGGAGAATTTAAGCAGTTCTTC. Using reference TRBV15 and TRBJ2-1 for the parts outside the CDR3, the full variable domain is DAMVIQNPRYQVTQFGKPVTLSCSQTLNHNVMYWYQQKSSQAPKLLFHYYDKDFNNEADTPDNFQSRRPNTSFCFLDIRSPGLGDTAMYLCATSRGIGLAGEFKQFFGPGTRLTVL.

The chain uses TRBV7-6 and TRBJ2-5; possible D gene TRBD1, 6 bases. CDR1 SGHVS and CDR2 FNYEAQ come from the germline V gene. The CDR3 is 15 residues long. Trimming pared 5 bases from V and 0 bases from J, leaving 13 bases between. CDR3 sequence reads: CASSPLRGNQETQYF. The CDR3 bases are TGTGCCAGCAGCCCCTTGAGGGGGAACCAAGAGACCCAGTACTTC.

The rearrangement joins TRBV4-2 to TRBJ1-1, with D unresolved. The V and J ends lost 0 bases and 1 base respectively, with 9 bases between them. Germline V gives CDR1 LGHNA, CDR2 YNFKEQ. The CDR3 sequence is 15 residues long. The CDR3, as DNA: TGTGCCAGCAGCCAAGACCCCGGAGAGAACACTGAAGCTTTCTTT. Its translation is CASSQDPGENTEAFF.

The chain couples TRBV7-6 to TRBJ2-5, with 7 bases matching TRBD2. V was clipped by 5 bases and J by 5 bases; unmatched bases: 14. The CDR3 sequence is 16 residues long. Per germline, CDR1 SGHVS and CDR2 FNYEAQ. In nucleotides, the CDR3 is TGTGCCAGCAGCCCTTGGGACGGAGCGGGGTTGGAGACCCAGTACTTC. Protein product: CASSPWDGAGLETQYF.

The CDR3 loop is CASSRADRATYEQYF. In nucleotides, the CDR3 is TGTGCCAGCAGCCGCGCCGACAGGGCAACGTACGAGCAGTACTTC. The chain recombines TRBV7-9 with TRBJ2-7; 7 nucleotides match TRBD1. V was pared by 5 bases and J by 4 bases, with 11 bases of the junction left unmatched. The CDR3 totals 15 residues. Germline V gene sequence: CDR1 SEHNR, CDR2 FQNEAQ (reference sequence).